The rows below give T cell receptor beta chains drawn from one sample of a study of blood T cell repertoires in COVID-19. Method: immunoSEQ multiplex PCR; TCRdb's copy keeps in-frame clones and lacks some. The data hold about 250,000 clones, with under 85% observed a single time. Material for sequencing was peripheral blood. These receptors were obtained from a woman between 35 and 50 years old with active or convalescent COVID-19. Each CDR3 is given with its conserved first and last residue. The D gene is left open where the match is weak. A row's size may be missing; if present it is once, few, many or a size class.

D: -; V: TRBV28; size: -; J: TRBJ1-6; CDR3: CASSFLRGAGNSPLHF; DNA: TGTGCCAGCAGTTTCCTGCGCGGGGCTGGGAATTCACCCCTCCACTTT
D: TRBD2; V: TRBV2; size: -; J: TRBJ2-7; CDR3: CASSEALAGGGYEQYF; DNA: TGTGCCAGCAGTGAAGCGCTAGCGGGGGGGGGCTACGAGCAGTACTTC
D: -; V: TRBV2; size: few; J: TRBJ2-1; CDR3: CASTVELGTYNEQFF; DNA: TGTGCCAGCACCGTGGAACTAGGAACCTACAATGAGCAGTTCTTC
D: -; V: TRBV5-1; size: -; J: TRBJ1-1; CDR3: CASSLAMDSTEAFF; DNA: TGCGCCAGCAGCTTGGCCATGGACAGCACTGAAGCTTTCTTT
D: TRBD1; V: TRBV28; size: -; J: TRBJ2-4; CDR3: CASTLRTGAKNIQYF; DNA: TGTGCCAGCACCCTCAGGACAGGGGCCAAAAACATTCAGTACTTC
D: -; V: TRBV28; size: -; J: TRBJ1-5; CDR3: CASIFAGVNQPQHF; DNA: TGTGCCAGCATTTTTGCGGGGGTCAATCAGCCCCAGCATTTT
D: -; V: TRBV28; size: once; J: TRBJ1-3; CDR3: CASNARGTYSGNTIYF; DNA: TGTGCCAGCAACGCCCGAGGTACCTACTCTGGAAACACCATATATTTT
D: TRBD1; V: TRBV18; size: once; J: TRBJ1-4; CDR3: CASSQGGEANEKLFF; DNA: TGTGCCAGCTCCCAGGGGGGAGAGGCTAATGAAAAACTGTTTTTT
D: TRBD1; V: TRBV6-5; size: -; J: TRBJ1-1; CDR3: CASILGQGGSTEAFF; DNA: TGTGCCAGCATCCTTGGACAGGGAGGGTCCACTGAAGCTTTCTTT
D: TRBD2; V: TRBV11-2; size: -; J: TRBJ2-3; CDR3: CAVGGSTDTQYF; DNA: TGTGCCGTCGGGGGGAGCACAGATACGCAGTATTTT
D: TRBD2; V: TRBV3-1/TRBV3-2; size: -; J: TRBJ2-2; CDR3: CASSRGLAGRSNTGELFF; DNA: TGTGCCAGCAGCCGCGGGCTAGCGGGGCGATCGAACACCGGGGAGCTGTTTTTT
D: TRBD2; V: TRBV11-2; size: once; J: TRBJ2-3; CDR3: CASSLVPPGGGTDTQYF; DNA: TGTGCCAGCAGCTTAGTCCCTCCCGGGGGGGGCACAGATACGCAGTATTTT
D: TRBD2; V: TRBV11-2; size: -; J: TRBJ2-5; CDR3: CASSLGLAGALPQETQYF; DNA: TGTGCCAGCAGCTTAGGTCTAGCGGGGGCCCTACCACAAGAGACCCAGTACTTC
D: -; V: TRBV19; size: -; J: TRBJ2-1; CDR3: CASKGVAVSYNEQFF; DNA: TGTGCCAGTAAGGGGGTGGCAGTATCCTACAATGAGCAGTTCTTC
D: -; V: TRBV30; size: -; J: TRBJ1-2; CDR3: CAWRGFSLTGYGYTF; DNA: TGTGCCTGGAGGGGTTTCTCCCTGACAGGCTATGGCTACACCTTC
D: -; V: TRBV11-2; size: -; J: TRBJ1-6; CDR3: CASSFSGDNSPLHF; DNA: TGTGCCAGCAGCTTCAGTGGAGATAATTCACCCCTCCACTTT
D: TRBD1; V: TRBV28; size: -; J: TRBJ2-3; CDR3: CASSPSRGQGGDTQYF; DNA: TGTGCCAGCAGCCCTTCTCGGGGACAGGGTGGAGATACGCAGTATTTT
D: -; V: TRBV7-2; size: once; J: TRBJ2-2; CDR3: CASSLLVPRDTGELFF; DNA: TGTGCCAGCAGCCTGCTTGTCCCTCGGGACACCGGGGAGCTGTTTTTT
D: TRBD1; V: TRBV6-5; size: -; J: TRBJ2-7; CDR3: CASSPGDRHYF; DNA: TGTGCCAGCAGCCCAGGGGACAGGCATTACTTC
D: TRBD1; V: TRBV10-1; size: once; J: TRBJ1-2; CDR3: CASRITRDSVLYGYTF; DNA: TGCGCCAGCCGAATAACAAGGGACAGCGTCCTTTATGGCTACACCTTC
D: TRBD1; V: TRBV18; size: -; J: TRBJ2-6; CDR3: CASSPRRRQGTTGANVLTF; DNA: TGTGCCAGCTCACCCCGACGTAGACAGGGAACAACTGGGGCCAACGTCCTGACTTTC
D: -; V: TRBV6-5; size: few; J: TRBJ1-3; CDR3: CASSYGQAVGNTIYF; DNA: TGTGCCAGCAGTTACGGGCAGGCTGTCGGAAACACCATATATTTT
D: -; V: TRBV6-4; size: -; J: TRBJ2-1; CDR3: CASSAMGGLYNEQFF; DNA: TGTGCCAGCAGTGCCATGGGGGGGCTCTACAATGAGCAGTTCTTC
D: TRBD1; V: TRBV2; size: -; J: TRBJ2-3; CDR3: CASTAGTGTDTQYF; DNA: TGTGCCAGCACCGCCGGGACAGGTACAGATACGCAGTATTTT
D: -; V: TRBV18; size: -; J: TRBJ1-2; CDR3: CASSLNPGTNYGYTF; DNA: TGTGCCAGCTCACTAAATCCGGGAACTAACTATGGCTACACCTTC